These T cell receptor beta chains were read from a single sample in a study of T cell responses to AZD1222 COVID-19 vaccine. Produced via immunoSEQ multiplex PCR; TCRdb's table is partial and in-frame only. The repertoire consists of 100,000 to 120,000 clones, with around nine tenths occurring once and the leading ten covering 2% to 2.5%. Sequenced material: peripheral blood, taken 28 days after the second AZD1222 dose. Receptors originate from an adult who received the AZD1222 COVID-19 vaccine. CDR3s include the opening cysteine and the closing phenylalanine or tryptophan. A D gene is named only where the DNA matches it firmly. Clone size is shown for a subset of rows, as once, few, many or a class of expanded clone.

D	V	J	size	DNA	CDR3
.	TRBV25-1	TRBJ1-2	.	TGTGCCAGCAGTCGGACCAATTCTAACTATGGCTACACCTTC	CASSRTNSNYGYTF
.	TRBV6-5	TRBJ1-4	.	TGTGCCAGCAGAGGGATACAGGGAGGGGATGAAAAACTGTTTTTT	CASRGIQGGDEKLFF
TRBD1	TRBV10-3	TRBJ2-3	once	TGTGCCATCAGTGACCGGGCTCGGACAGGGTCGGATACGCAGTATTTT	CAISDRARTGSDTQYF
.	TRBV25-1	TRBJ2-1	.	TGTGCCAGCAGTGGTAGGGGAATACTTTACAATGAGCAGTTCTTC	CASSGRGILYNEQFF
TRBD1	TRBV4-3	TRBJ2-7	.	TGCGCCAGCAGCCAAGTGGGGACAGGGACCGAGCAGTACTTC	CASSQVGTGTEQYF
TRBD1	TRBV15	TRBJ1-5	.	TGTGCCACCGGACAGGTCGATCAGCCCCAGCATTTT	CATGQVDQPQHF
.	TRBV4-1	TRBJ1-5	.	TGCGCCAGCGCGACCGGGACACTTAATCAGCCCCAGCATTTT	CASATGTLNQPQHF
TRBD1	TRBV10-3	TRBJ1-1	.	TGTGCCATCAGGTCGGGGGACAGGGGACCCGAGATTGAAGCTTTCTTT	CAIRSGDRGPEIEAFF
.	TRBV27	TRBJ2-1	.	TGTGCCAGCAGTTTATCCCGTCCAGGAGGTGAGCAGTTCTTC	CASSLSRPGGEQFF
.	TRBV7-3	TRBJ2-3	.	TGTGCCAGCAGAGTCGGGGAGGCAGATACGCAGTATTTT	CASRVGEADTQYF
.	TRBV6-5	TRBJ2-7	.	TGTGCCAGCATCAGGACAGCCACCTACGAGCAGTACTTC	CASIRTATYEQYF
.	TRBV18	TRBJ2-3	.	TGTGCCAGCTCACCCGCCATCCGGGTAGATACGCAGTATTTT	CASSPAIRVDTQYF
.	TRBV14	TRBJ2-2	.	TGTGCCAGCAGCCAATGGGGGAAGGGACACACCGGGGAGCTGTTTTTT	CASSQWGKGHTGELFF
TRBD2	TRBV4-2	TRBJ2-2	.	TGTGCCAGCAGCCGAGGTTTTAGCGGGGGGGCCCCCGGGGAGCTGTTTTTT	CASSRGFSGGAPGELFF
.	TRBV27	TRBJ2-7	.	TGTGCCAGCAGTTTAGGCGGGGACATACTCTACGAGCAGTACTTC	CASSLGGDILYEQYF
TRBD2	TRBV11-2	TRBJ2-5	.	TGTGCCAGCAGCTTAAGCGGGGGGGAAGAGACCCAGTACTTC	CASSLSGGEETQYF